This paragraph covers one TCR beta chain sequence. Its antigen is undetermined. The sample belongs to a study of graft-versus-host responses after intestinal transplantation. About the study: Recipients were all induced with anti-thymocyte globulin, then given tacrolimus and steroids for about three years.

The CDR3 consists of 13 residues. V dropped 8 bases and J dropped 4 bases, with 12 bases sitting between them. The germline CDR1 and CDR2 sequences are MNHEY and SMNVEV (reference sequence). Study-level points and caveats: GvH clones surfaced in recipient marrow, some emerging earlier in ileum or blood.

The method was immunoSEQ multiplex PCR; TCRdb's version includes in-frame clones alone and lacks a portion of them. The data contain 65,000 to 90,000 clones, less than 95% of them singletons. The chain links TRBV27 to TRBJ2-1, with a possible D match to TRBD2 (5 bases). Sample: unstimulated CD8+ T cells sorted from spleen or lymph node cells, taken before transplant. This sequence was found in a human donor who was the organ donor for an intestinal transplant. The CDR3 protein is CASGGPYYNEQFF. CDR3 coding DNA: TGTGCCAGCGGAGGCCCTTATTACAATGAGCAGTTCTTC.